The clone carrying this T cell receptor beta chain was seen once. This entry is derived from a study of blood T cell repertoires in COVID-19. Turning to the study itself: Some COVID-19 samples were acute and others convalescent; all came from the United States, Italy and Spain. PBMCs, B-cell-depleted T cells, or T cells were the source of the cDNA or gDNA that made up the material.

As handled by the study authors: Reference gene primer amplification yielded estimated nucleated cell counts. TCRdb's table, derived via immunoSEQ multiplex PCR, lists solely in-frame clones and lacks some. The V and J calls and clone size were taken over from that table, and D and trimming were inferred from the DNA. The table lists about 200,000 clones, around 86% of them singletons. This CDR3 has 13 residues. Germline-derived CDR1 and CDR2 are SGHRS and YFSETQ. Trimming took 3 bases from V and 5 from J, leaving 10 bases between them. The chain is built from TRBV5-1 and TRBJ2-3; perhaps TRBD2 as D (6 bases). The sequence derives from a man aged 35 to 55 with acute COVID-19. Sequenced: PBMCs or T cells enriched from blood (not recorded which). CDR3 DNA sequence: TGCGCCAGCAGCTCCGGGGGAAGAGATACGCAGTATTTT. It translates to CASSSGGRDTQYF.